This T cell receptor (beta chain) was recovered during a study of T cells after yellow fever vaccination. Whole-study context: It was SMART-Seq v4 Ultra Low Input that prepared the fractions with low cell numbers.

General study results and limits: Reappearing after the booster were most of the clones from primary vaccination (roughly 96% CD4, about 87% CD8). Of the clonotypes, a small share occurred in both CD4 and CD8 compartments.

TCR cDNA, made by 5'RACE template switching, carried an added universal primer site and UMIs. TCRdb called the 5' RACE reads again in MiXCR, with one record for every CDR3 protein. The sample has under 700,000 distinct CDR3 sequences, less than 20% seen once. Of note for this clonotype: No antigen is known for it.

This receptor was taken from a young man who received the YFV17D yellow fever vaccine. The specimen was PBMCs, collected around 5 days after the first yellow fever vaccination.

The CDR3 reads CASSIGVEPPIHF. Written as DNA, the CDR3 is TGTGCCAGTAGTATCGGTGTCGAGCCTCCCATACATTTT. This sequence joins TRBV19 and TRBJ1-5, with unresolved D. V shed 3 bases and J shed 16 bases, with 19 bases lying between them. CDR3 length: 13 amino acids. CDR1 LNHDA and CDR2 SQIVND come from the germline V gene (reference sequence). Complete variable domain (other parts from reference TRBV19 and TRBJ1-5): DGGITQSPKYLFRKEGQNVTLSCEQNLNHDAMYWYRQDPGQGLRLIYYSQIVNDFQKGDIAEGYSVSREKKESFPLTVTSAQKNPTAFYLCASSIGVEPPIHFGDGTRLSIL.